What follows is one T cell receptor (beta chain) and its context. The antigen is not known. This specimen comes from a study of cytomegalovirus exposure and HLA in healthy donors. Background on the study: The same platform as the 650 to 700 first-cohort repertoires was used for the 95 to 150 validation repertoires, a later analysis reported. Findings and limits, study-wide: High sensitivity and specificity were reportedly achieved when the classifier diagnosed cytomegalovirus status. The investigators catalogued 160 or so TCR beta chains as cytomegalovirus-associated. Most TCR sequences were uncommon, yet certain public TCRs appeared in many donors.

Germline V gene sequence: CDR1 SEHNR, CDR2 FQNEAQ (reference sequence). The CDR3 runs to 16 residues. Trimming pared 2 bases from V and 1 base from J, leaving 14 bases between. The protocol was immunoSEQ multiplex PCR, while the TCRdb copy is restricted to in-frame clones and leaves out a portion. The sample carries some 180,000 clones, around nine tenths recorded once. This receptor was obtained from a man aged 25 to 40 in good health and CMV-seropositive. Sequences were obtained from PBMCs. J is TRBJ1-1 and V is TRBV7-9; tentatively, D is TRBD1 (6 bases). The CDR3 nucleotides are TGTGCCAGCAGCTTATACACAGGGAGGAGGAACACTGAAGCTTTCTTT. Protein: CASSLYTGRRNTEAFF.